The 14 T cell receptor beta chains in this list originate from one sample, sequenced in a study of blood T cell repertoires in COVID-19 (dated by TCRdb to about 2020). The method was the immunoSEQ multiplex PCR assay. This immuneACCESS table, as held by TCRdb, lists in-frame sequences with V and J called but not all clones. Of the missing ones, under half trace to an unresolved V gene in checked studies; the others have no known cause. Present in this sample are under 200,000 clones, about 83% of which were seen just once. The top ten clones comprise 13% of the sample. The sequencing sample was made of peripheral blood. Receptors originate from a man aged 65 to 79 who had recovered from COVID-19.

This chain joins TRBV9 and TRBJ2-1, with D possibly matching TRBD1 (6 bases). The V end lost 4 bases, the J end lost 8 bases, and 19 bases lay between the germline ends. Germline CDR1 and CDR2: SGDLS and YYNGEE. The CDR3 runs 15 residues. The CDR3: CASSRDQGIEDEQFF. The CDR3 DNA is TGTGCCAGCAGCCGCGATCAGGGGATTGAAGATGAGCAGTTCTTC.

V usage is TRBV5-6 and J usage is TRBJ2-5, with 8 bases matching TRBD1. In germline, CDR1 is SGHDT, CDR2 YYEEEE. The junction had 5 bases not matched to a gene; V was cut back by 0 bases and J by 4 bases. There are 15 residues in the CDR3. The CDR3 spells CASSLAGGAGETQYF. The CDR3 DNA sequence: TGTGCCAGCAGCTTGGCAGGGGGCGCGGGAGAGACCCAGTACTTC.

This clone was counted a single time. The chain uses TRBV19 and TRBJ2-7, with D perhaps TRBD1 (5 bases). Germline loops: CDR1 LNHDA, CDR2 SQIVND (reference sequence). This CDR3 is 16 amino acids long. V was shortened by 1 base and J by 5 bases, with 18 bases between the two germline ends. CDR3 sequence: CASSIGTADGRDEQYF. DNA of the CDR3: TGTGCCAGTAGTATAGGCACTGCAGATGGCAGGGACGAGCAGTACTTC.

This chain connects TRBV29-1 to TRBJ2-7; 7 positions agree with TRBD1. Germline loops: CDR1 SQVTM, CDR2 ANQGSEA. V lost 2 bases and J lost 3; bases outside the gene matches: 1. This CDR3 spans 12 amino acids. This CDR3 is CSVERTGYEQYF. CDR3 nucleotide sequence: TGCAGCGTTGAAAGGACAGGCTACGAGCAGTACTTC.

The genes are TRBV5-8 and TRBJ2-7, with D possibly TRBD1 on 6 matching bases. This CDR3 comprises 15 residues. Looked up from germline, CDR1 is SGHTS and CDR2 is YDEGEE. The germline V and J ends were trimmed by 6 bases and 9 bases, with 25 bases remaining between them. CDR3 sequence: CASNPQGSADVGQYF. DNA for the CDR3: TGTGCCAGCAACCCACAGGGTAGTGCGGATGTTGGGCAGTACTTC.

The chain links TRBV6-5 to TRBJ2-7; D not certain. This CDR3 has 13 amino acids. CDR1 and CDR2 (germline): MNHEY, SVGAGI. V lost 2 bases and J lost 2, with 7 bases in between. The CDR3 protein is CASSYSRAYEQYF. The CDR3 DNA follows: TGTGCCAGCAGTTACAGCCGAGCCTACGAGCAGTACTTC.

J is TRBJ2-7 and V is TRBV5-1, with 8 bases matching TRBD1. Looked up from germline, CDR1 is SGHRS and CDR2 is YFSETQ. This CDR3 spans 15 amino acids. The trim removed 8 bases at V and 4 bases at J, leaving 14 bases unmatched. The CDR3 DNA reads TGCGCCAGAGGGGTAAGGACAGGGACAAAGTACGAGCAGTACTTC. Protein product: CARGVRTGTKYEQYF.

This clone appeared a few times. This sequence joins TRBV5-8 and TRBJ1-3, with 7 bases aligning to TRBD1. This CDR3 is built from 15 residues. The V gene's germline CDR1 is SGHTS and CDR2 YDEGEE. V lost 4 bases, J lost 0 bases, and 4 bases stayed unmatched. DNA of the CDR3: TGTGCCAGCAGCCAGACAGGGAACTCTGGAAACACCATATATTTT. Amino acid sequence: CASSQTGNSGNTIYF.

Written as DNA, the CDR3 is TGTGCCAGCTCACCACTCCAGCTTGACAGCCAACGATTGAACACTGAAGCTTTCTTT. It encodes CASSPLQLDSQRLNTEAFF. This chain joins TRBV18 and TRBJ1-1, with a weak D call TRBD1 (5 bases). Germline lookup yields CDR1 KGHSH and CDR2 LQKENI. The V and J ends lost 1 base and 0 bases respectively, with 21 bases between them. The CDR3 runs to 19 residues.

The rearrangement joins TRBV6-5 to TRBJ2-3; no clear D. Germline values: CDR1 MNHEY, CDR2 SVGAGI. There are 15 residues in the CDR3. V shed 5 bases and J shed 1 base, with 13 bases lying between them. The CDR3 nucleotides read TGTGCCAGCAGTATACAGAGTTTCCGCACAGATACGCAGTATTTT. Amino acids: CASSIQSFRTDTQYF.

This chain uses TRBV5-5 with TRBJ1-1; 10 bases line up with TRBD1. Germline V CDR1 and CDR2: SGHKS, YYEKEE (reference sequence). The junction had 7 bases not matched to a gene; V was cut back by 4 bases and J by 1 base. The CDR3 spans 16 residues. CDR3 bases: TGTGCCAGCAGCCGCGGACAGGGGGGAGGGAACACTGAAGCTTTCTTT. Translating gives CASSRGQGGGNTEAFF.

This chain joins TRBV28 and TRBJ1-2; no clear D. Trimming stripped 2 bases from V and 4 bases from J, with 8 bases between. This CDR3 spans 13 amino acids. Germline CDR1 is MDHEN and CDR2 is SYDVKM. DNA of the CDR3: TGTGCCAGCAGTTTAGGAGTTACCTATGGCTACACCTTC. It is translated as CASSLGVTYGYTF.

The rearrangement joins TRBV27 to TRBJ2-7; 7 bases line up with TRBD1. CDR3 length: 16 residues. Germline assignment: CDR1 MNHEY and CDR2 SMNVEV (reference sequence). J gave up 2 bases and V 5 bases, and 12 bases lay outside the gene matches. The CDR3 DNA sequence: TGTGCCAGCAGTCCTCGCTCAGGGGGTGCTGCCTACGAGCAGTACTTC. This codes for CASSPRSGGAAYEQYF.

V is TRBV1 and J is TRBJ1-1; the table gives TRBD1 as D, unverified against the DNA. TRBV1 is given as a pseudogene. This CDR3 contains 13 residues. CDR3 residues: CTSQTGSITEAFF. For the CDR3, the DNA is TGCACCAGCCAGACAGGTTCAATTACTGAAGCTTTCTTT.